These 16 T cell receptor beta chains share one sample of origin, sequenced in a study of blood T cell repertoires in COVID-19. Only in-frame clones appear in the TCRdb table, and some are missing; sequencing was by immunoSEQ multiplex PCR. This table has a few hundred thousand clones, 80% to 90% appearing once. The source material was peripheral blood. The receptors stem from a man aged 40-49 years with acute or convalescent COVID-19.

V and J are TRBV4-1 and TRBJ1-2, with 10 bases lining up with TRBD1. CDR3 size: 19 residues. CDR1 MGHRA and CDR2 YSYEKL come from the germline V gene. J was trimmed by 8 bases and V by 2 bases; bases with no gene match: 20. This CDR3 is CASSQRYRGGTGELEGYTF. The CDR3 region has the DNA TGCGCCAGCAGCCAAAGGTACCGAGGCGGGACAGGGGAATTGGAAGGCTACACCTTC.

The count of this clone is one. The chain employs TRBV28 and TRBJ2-1, with TRBD1 identical over 8 bases. This CDR3 has 15 amino acids. V dropped 4 bases and J dropped 1; count of bases not matched to a gene: 3. Per the germline V gene, CDR1 is MDHEN and CDR2 is SYDVKM. CDR3 bases: TGTGCCAGCAGTTGGACAGGGCCTTCCTACAATGAGCAGTTCTTC. Translation gives CASSWTGPSYNEQFF.

This chain links TRBV5-4 with TRBJ1-1; D remains ambiguous. V lost 0 bases and J 4 bases, leaving 10 bases between the germline ends. Germline loops: CDR1 SGHNT, CDR2 YYREEE (reference sequence). This CDR3 comprises 14 residues. CDR3 DNA sequence: TGTGCCAGCAGCTTGGTCGCGACAAGCACTGAAGCTTTCTTT. Translation: CASSLVATSTEAFF.

The J gene is TRBJ1-4, the V gene TRBV30; D gene unclear. V was shortened by 4 bases and J by 5 bases, with 14 bases between the two germline ends. The germline V gene encodes CDR1 GTSNPN and CDR2 SVGIG (reference sequence). There are 14 residues in the CDR3. Here the CDR3 DNA reads TGTGCCTGGAAAGGCGGCAGACCAAATGAAAAACTGTTTTTT. Protein sequence: CAWKGGRPNEKLFF.

This chain connects TRBV5-1 to TRBJ2-1; 8 bases line up with TRBD1. CDR3 size: 16 residues. Trimming at V came to 5 bases and at J to 9 bases, leaving 16 bases not matched to a gene. In germline, CDR1 is SGHRS, CDR2 YFSETQ. The DNA for the CDR3 is TGCGCCAGCAGACAACTCCCGGGACAGGTATTGGGTGAGCAGTTCTTC. Translated, it gives CASRQLPGQVLGEQFF.

The chain is built from TRBV5-1 and TRBJ1-4, with D possibly being TRBD1 (5 bases). Trimming cost V 9 bases and J 10 bases, with 22 bases left between them. This CDR3 comprises 14 residues. Germline lookup yields CDR1 SGHRS and CDR2 YFSETQ. The CDR3 region is CATRIDMAGGKLFF. CDR3 DNA: TGCGCCACCAGAATCGACATGGCGGGGGGAAAACTGTTTTTT. Full variable domain (rest looked up from reference TRBV5-1 and TRBJ1-4): KAGVTQTPRYLIKTRGQQVTLSCSPISGHRSVSWYQQTPGQGLQFLFEYFSETQRNKGNFPGRFSGRQFSNSRSEMNVSTLELGDSALYLCATRIDMAGGKLFFGSGTQLSVL.

The J gene is TRBJ2-3, the V gene TRBV14, with 9 bases aligning to TRBD2. Germline CDR1 is SGHDN and CDR2 is FVKESK. Trimming took 4 bases from V and 0 from J; bases not matched to a gene: 5. The CDR3 contains 16 residues. CDR3 sequence: CASSPERGASTDTQYF. CDR3 DNA: TGTGCCAGCAGCCCCGAGCGGGGGGCTAGCACAGATACGCAGTATTTT.

The CDR3 sequence is CASSIAGTEEGPQHF. The CDR3 DNA reads TGTGCCAGTAGTATAGCCGGGACAGAGGAGGGTCCCCAGCATTTT. The gene calls are TRBV19 and TRBJ1-5, with 7 bases matching TRBD1. The CDR3 is 15 amino acids. The V gene end was trimmed by 1 base and the J gene end by 10 bases; junction bases not matched to a gene: 10. Per germline, CDR1 LNHDA and CDR2 SQIVND (reference sequence).

The gene calls are TRBV7-8 and TRBJ2-5; 7 bases match TRBD1. The CDR3 runs to 18 residues. Germline-derived CDR1 and CDR2 are SGHVS and FQNEAQ. V was pared by 4 bases and J by 5 bases, with 19 bases of the junction left unmatched. The CDR3 DNA reads TGTGCCAGCAGCTCTCCCCTGTGGAGTGGCAGGGGGAAGGAGACCCAGTACTTC. Translated: CASSSPLWSGRGKETQYF.

This clone was observed once. The chain recombines TRBV6-5 with TRBJ1-6; D is unclear. V was pared by 3 bases and J by 7 bases, with 7 bases between. The CDR3 has 13 amino acids. In germline, CDR1 is MNHEY, CDR2 SVGAGI. The CDR3 DNA is TGTGCCAGCAGTTATAATAAAAATTCACCCCTCCACTTT. Translation: CASSYNKNSPLHF.

The chain employs TRBV27 and TRBJ2-7; a weak D match, TRBD1 (6 bases). The V and J ends lost 6 bases and 3 bases respectively, with 12 bases between them. The germline V gene encodes CDR1 MNHEY and CDR2 SMNVEV (reference sequence). CDR3 size: 13 residues. Here the CDR3 DNA reads TGTGCCAGCAGGCAAGACAGGTTCTACGAGCAGTACTTC. It specifies CASRQDRFYEQYF.

This sequence joins TRBV6-6 and TRBJ1-5, with TRBD1 matching over 7 bases. Germline assignment: CDR1 MNHNY and CDR2 SVGAGI (reference sequence). V gave up 8 bases and J gave up 1 base; unmatched junction bases: 5. The CDR3 totals 14 residues. In DNA form, the CDR3 reads TGTGCCAGCGGTGGGACAGTAAGCAATCAGCCCCAGCATTTT. It specifies CASGGTVSNQPQHF.

This clone showed up just a few times. The chain joins TRBV2 to TRBJ2-2, with D possibly matching TRBD2 (5 bases). Trimming removed 6 bases at V and 2 bases at J, with 13 bases between. The CDR3 contains 15 residues. Germline CDR1 reads SNHLY; CDR2 reads FYNNEI. Here the CDR3 reads CASREASSNTGELFF. The CDR3 DNA sequence: TGTGCCAGCAGGGAGGCTAGCAGCAACACCGGGGAGCTGTTTTTT.

This clone was counted between two and nine times. The chain is built from TRBV6-5 and TRBJ2-1; TRBD1 matches 8 bases. CDR1 and CDR2 from the germline V gene are MNHEY and SVGAGI. The CDR3 has 13 amino acids. Trimming cost V 5 bases and J 7 bases; bases outside gene matches: 4. The CDR3 coding sequence is TGTGCCAGCAGTCGGACAGGGCTGAATGAGCAGTTCTTC. Its protein product is CASSRTGLNEQFF.

J is TRBJ2-7 and V is TRBV7-9; 9 positions match TRBD1. In germline, CDR1 is SEHNR, CDR2 FQNEAQ (reference sequence). V lost 4 bases to trimming and J lost 1 base; unmatched junction nucleotides: 8. This CDR3 comprises 16 residues. CDR3 sequence (DNA): TGTGCCAGCAGCTCAACTCCGGGACAGGGTTCCTACGAGCAGTACTTC. This encodes CASSSTPGQGSYEQYF.

The V and J genes are TRBV19 and TRBJ1-1; possibly TRBD1 for D (5 bases). V lost 7 bases, J lost 3 bases, and 12 bases lay in between. Germline CDR1 and CDR2: LNHDA and SQIVND (reference sequence). The CDR3 is 13 amino acids. The CDR3 here is CASTTVGDTEAFF. The DNA for the CDR3 is TGTGCCAGTACAACGGTAGGGGACACTGAAGCTTTCTTT.